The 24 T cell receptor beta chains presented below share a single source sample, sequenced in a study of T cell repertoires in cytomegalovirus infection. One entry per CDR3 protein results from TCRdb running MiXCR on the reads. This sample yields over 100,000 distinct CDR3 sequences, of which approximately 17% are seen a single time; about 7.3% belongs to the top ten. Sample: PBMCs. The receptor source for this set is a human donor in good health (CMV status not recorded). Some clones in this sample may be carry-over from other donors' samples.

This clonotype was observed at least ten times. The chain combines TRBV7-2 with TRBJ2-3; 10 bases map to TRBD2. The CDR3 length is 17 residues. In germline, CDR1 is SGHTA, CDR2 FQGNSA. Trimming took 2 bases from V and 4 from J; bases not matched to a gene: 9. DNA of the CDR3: TGTGCCAGCAGCTTACTTGGGAGCGGGGGGGCGGCAGATACGCAGTATTTT. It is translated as CASSLLGSGGAADTQYF.

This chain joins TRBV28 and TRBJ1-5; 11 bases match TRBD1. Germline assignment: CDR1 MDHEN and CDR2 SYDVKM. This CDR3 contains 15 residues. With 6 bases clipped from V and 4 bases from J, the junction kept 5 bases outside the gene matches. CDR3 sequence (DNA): TGTGCCAGCAGCTCGGGACAGGGGGGTAATCAGCCCCAGCATTTT. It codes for CASSSGQGGNQPQHF.

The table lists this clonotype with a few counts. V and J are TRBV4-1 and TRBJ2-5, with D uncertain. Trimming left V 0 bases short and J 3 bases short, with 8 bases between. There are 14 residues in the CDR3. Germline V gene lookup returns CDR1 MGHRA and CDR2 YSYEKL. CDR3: CASSQEPQEETQYF. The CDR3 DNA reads TGCGCCAGCAGCCAAGAGCCCCAGGAAGAGACCCAGTACTTC.

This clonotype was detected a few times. The CDR3 DNA reads TGTGCCATCAGAGGAGAGGGACAGGGGACCTACAATGAGCAGTTCTTC. It codes for CAIRGEGQGTYNEQFF. The V gene is TRBV10-3, the J gene TRBJ2-1; TRBD1 matches 10 bases. The V gene's germline CDR1 is ENHRY and CDR2 SYGVKD. The CDR3 spans 16 residues. With 6 bases clipped from V and 2 bases from J, the junction kept 7 bases outside the gene matches.

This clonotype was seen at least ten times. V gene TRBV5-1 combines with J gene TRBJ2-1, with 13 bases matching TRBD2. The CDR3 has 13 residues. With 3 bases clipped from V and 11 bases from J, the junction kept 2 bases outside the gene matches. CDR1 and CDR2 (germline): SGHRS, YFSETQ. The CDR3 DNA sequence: TGCGCCAGCAGCTGGGGACTAGCGGGGAAGCAGTTCTTC. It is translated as CASSWGLAGKQFF.

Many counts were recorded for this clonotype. CDR3 residues: CASRRGSSYEQYF. The CDR3 DNA sequence: TGTGCCAGCAGGCGGGGGAGCTCCTACGAGCAGTACTTC. The rearrangement uses TRBV6-2 or TRBV6-3 and TRBJ2-7, with 7 bases fitting TRBD2. The CDR3 sequence is 13 residues long. From germline, CDR1 is MNHEY and CDR2 SVGEGT. V lost 6 bases, J lost 0 bases, and 2 bases stayed unmatched.

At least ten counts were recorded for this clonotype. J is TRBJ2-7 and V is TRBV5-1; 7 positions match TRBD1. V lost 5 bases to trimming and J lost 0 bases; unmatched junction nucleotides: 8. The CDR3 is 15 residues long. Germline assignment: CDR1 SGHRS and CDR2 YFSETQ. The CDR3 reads CASREPGQHSYEQYF. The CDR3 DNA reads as TGCGCCAGCAGGGAACCGGGACAGCACTCCTACGAGCAGTACTTC.

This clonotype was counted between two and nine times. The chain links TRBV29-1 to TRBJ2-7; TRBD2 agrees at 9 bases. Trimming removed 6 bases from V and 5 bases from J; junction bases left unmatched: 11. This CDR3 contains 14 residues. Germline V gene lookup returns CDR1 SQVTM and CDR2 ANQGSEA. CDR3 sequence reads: CSVLLGLAVDEQYF. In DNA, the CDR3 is TGCAGCGTCCTTTTGGGACTAGCTGTCGACGAGCAGTACTTC.

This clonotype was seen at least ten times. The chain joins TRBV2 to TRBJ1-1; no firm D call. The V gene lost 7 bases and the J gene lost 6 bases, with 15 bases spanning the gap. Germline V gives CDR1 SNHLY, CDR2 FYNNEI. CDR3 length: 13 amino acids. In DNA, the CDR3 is TGTGCCAGCAACCGGGTATGGAGCGCTGAAGCTTTCTTT. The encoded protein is CASNRVWSAEAFF.

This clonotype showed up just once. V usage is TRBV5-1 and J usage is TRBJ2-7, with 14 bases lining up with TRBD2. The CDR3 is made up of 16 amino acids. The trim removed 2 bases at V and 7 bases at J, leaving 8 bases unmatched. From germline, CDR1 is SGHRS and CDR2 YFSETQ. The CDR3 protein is CASSFGTSGGIWEQYF. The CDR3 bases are TGCGCCAGCAGCTTCGGGACTAGCGGGGGTATATGGGAGCAGTACTTC.

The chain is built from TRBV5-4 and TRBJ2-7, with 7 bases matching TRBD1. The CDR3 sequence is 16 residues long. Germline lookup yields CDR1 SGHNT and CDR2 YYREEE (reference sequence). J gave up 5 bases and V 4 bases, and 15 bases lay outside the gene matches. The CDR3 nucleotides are TGTGCCAGCAGCAGACCGACAGGGAATATCGTCAACGAGCAGTACTTC. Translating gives CASSRPTGNIVNEQYF.

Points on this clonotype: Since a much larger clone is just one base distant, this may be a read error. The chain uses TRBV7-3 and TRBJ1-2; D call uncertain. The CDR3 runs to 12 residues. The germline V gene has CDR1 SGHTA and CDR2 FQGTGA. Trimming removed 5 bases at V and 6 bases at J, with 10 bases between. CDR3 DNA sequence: TGTGCCAGCAGCGCAATCCAGGATGGCTACACCTTC. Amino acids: CASSAIQDGYTF.

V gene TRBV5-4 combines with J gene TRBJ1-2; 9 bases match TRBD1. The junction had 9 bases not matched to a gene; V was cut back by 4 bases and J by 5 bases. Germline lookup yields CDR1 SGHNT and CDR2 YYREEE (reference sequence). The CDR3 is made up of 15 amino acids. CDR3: CASSDQDRGTYGYTF. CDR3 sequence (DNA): TGTGCCAGCAGCGACCAGGACAGGGGAACGTATGGCTACACCTTC.

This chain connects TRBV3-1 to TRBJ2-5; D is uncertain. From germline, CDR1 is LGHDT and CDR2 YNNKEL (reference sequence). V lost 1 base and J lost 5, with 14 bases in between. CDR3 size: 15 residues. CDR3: CASSQVWDVGETQYF. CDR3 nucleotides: TGTGCCAGCAGCCAAGTATGGGATGTCGGGGAGACCCAGTACTTC.

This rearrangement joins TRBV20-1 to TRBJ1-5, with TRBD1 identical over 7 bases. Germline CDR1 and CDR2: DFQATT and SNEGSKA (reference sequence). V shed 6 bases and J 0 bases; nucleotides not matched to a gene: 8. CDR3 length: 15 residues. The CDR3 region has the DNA TGCAGTGCCGTCGGGACAGTCGATAGCAATCAGCCCCAGCATTTT. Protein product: CSAVGTVDSNQPQHF.

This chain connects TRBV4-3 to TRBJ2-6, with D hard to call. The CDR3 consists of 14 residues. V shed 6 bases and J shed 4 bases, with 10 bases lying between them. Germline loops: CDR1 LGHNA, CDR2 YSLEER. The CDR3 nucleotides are TGCGCCAGCAGTTCGTGGTCGGGGGCCAACGTCCTGACTTTC. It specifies CASSSWSGANVLTF.

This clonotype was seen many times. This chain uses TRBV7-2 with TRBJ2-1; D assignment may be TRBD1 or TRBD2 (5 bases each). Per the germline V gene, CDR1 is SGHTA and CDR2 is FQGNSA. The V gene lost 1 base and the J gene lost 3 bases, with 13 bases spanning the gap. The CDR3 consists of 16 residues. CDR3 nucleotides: TGTGCCAGCAGCTTAGGTTGGGGGTCTTTCTACAATGAGCAGTTCTTC. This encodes CASSLGWGSFYNEQFF.

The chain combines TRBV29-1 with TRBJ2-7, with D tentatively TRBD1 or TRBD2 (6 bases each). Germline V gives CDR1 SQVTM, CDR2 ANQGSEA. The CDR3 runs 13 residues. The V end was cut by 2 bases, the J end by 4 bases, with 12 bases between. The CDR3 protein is CSVEYGGGYEQYF. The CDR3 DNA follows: TGCAGCGTTGAATATGGAGGGGGGTACGAGCAGTACTTC.

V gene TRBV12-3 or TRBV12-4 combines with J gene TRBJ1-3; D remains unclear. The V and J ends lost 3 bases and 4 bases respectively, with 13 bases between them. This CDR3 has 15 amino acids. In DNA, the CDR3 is TGTGCCAGCAGTTTCGGACCCTTAGCCGGAAACACCATATATTTT. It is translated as CASSFGPLAGNTIYF.

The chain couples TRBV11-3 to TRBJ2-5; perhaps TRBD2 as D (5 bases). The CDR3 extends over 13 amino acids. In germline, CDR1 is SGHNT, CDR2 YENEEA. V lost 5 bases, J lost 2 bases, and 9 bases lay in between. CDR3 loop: CASSLRTQETQYF. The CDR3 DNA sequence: TGTGCCAGCAGCCTCCGGACTCAAGAGACCCAGTACTTC.

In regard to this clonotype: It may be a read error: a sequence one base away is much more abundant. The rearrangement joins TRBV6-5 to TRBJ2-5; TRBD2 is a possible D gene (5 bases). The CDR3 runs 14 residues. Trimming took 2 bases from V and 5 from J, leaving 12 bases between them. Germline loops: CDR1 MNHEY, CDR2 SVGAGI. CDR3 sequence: CASSYNGGGETQYF. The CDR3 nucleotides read TGTGCCAGCAGTTACAATGGCGGCGGGGAGACCCAGTACTTC.

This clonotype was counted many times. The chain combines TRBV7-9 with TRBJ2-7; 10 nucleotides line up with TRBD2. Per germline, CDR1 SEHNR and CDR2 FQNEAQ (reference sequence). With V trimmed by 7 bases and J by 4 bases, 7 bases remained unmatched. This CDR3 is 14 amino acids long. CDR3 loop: CASNPAGGFYEQYF. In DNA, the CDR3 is TGTGCCAGCAACCCAGCGGGGGGGTTTTACGAGCAGTACTTC.

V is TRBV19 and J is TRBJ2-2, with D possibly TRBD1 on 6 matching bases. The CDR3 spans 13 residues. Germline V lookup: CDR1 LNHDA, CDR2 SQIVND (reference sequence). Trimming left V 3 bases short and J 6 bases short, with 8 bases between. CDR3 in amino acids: CASSIRQAGELFF. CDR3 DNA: TGTGCCAGTAGTATCCGACAGGCCGGGGAGCTGTTTTTT.

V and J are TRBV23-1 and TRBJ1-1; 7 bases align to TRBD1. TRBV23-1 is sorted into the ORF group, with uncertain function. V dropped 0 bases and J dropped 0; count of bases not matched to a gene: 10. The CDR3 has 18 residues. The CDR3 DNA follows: TGCGCCAGCAGTCAATCGGGAAAGGGGGCGCATATGAACACTGAAGCTTTCTTT. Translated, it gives CASSQSGKGAHMNTEAFF.